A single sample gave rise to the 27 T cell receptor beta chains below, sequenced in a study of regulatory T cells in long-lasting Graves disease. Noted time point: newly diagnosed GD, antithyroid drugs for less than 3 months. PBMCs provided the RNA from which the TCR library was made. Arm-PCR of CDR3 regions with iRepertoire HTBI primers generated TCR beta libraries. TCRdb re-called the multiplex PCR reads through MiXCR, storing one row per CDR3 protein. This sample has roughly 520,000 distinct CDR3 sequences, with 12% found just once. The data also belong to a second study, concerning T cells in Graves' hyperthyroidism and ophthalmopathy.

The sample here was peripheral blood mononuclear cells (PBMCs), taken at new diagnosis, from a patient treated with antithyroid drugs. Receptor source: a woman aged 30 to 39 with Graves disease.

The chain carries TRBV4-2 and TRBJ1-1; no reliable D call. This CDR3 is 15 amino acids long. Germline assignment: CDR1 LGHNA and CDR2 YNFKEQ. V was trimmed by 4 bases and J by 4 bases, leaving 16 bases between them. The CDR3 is CASSPTSELGTEAFF. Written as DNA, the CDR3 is TGTGCCAGCAGCCCAACTTCGGAGTTGGGCACTGAAGCTTTCTTT.

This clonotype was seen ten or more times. The CDR3 protein is CASSVTTGGTKGGYTF. In nucleotides, the CDR3 is TGTGCCAGCAGCGTGACAACAGGGGGCACAAAGGGTGGCTACACCTTC. The chain couples TRBV5-5 to TRBJ1-2; TRBD1 matches 9 bases. With 4 bases clipped from V and 7 bases from J, the junction kept 14 bases outside the gene matches. The CDR3 loop spans 16 amino acids. Germline CDR1 reads SGHKS; CDR2 reads YYEKEE (reference sequence).

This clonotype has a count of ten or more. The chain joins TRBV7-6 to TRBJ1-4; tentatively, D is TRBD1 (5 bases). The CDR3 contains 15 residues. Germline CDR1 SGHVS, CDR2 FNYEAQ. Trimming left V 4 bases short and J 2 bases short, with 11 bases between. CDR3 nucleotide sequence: TGTGCCAGCAGCTCGACGGGGGGTACTAATGAAAAACTGTTTTTT. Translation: CASSSTGGTNEKLFF.

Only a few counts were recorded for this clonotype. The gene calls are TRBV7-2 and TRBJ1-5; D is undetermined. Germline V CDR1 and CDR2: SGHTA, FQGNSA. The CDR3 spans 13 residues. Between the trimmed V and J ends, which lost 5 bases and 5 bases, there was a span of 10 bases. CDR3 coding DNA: TGTGCCAGCAGCCCCACATGGGATCAGCCCCAGCATTTT. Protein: CASSPTWDQPQHF.

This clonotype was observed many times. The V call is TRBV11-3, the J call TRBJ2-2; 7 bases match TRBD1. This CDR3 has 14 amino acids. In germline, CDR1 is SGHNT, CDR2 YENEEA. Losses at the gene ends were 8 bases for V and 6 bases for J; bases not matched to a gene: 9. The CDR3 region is CASQETGWAGELFF. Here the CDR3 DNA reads TGTGCCAGCCAAGAGACAGGGTGGGCCGGGGAGCTGTTTTTT.

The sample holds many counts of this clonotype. CDR3 protein: CASRTTGWSGELFF. The CDR3 bases are TGTGCCAGCAGGACGACCGGGTGGTCCGGGGAGCTGTTTTTT. The V call is TRBV28, the J call TRBJ2-2, with D hard to call. Trimming stripped 6 bases from V and 6 bases from J, with 14 bases between. This CDR3 is 14 amino acids long. Germline V CDR1 and CDR2: MDHEN, SYDVKM.

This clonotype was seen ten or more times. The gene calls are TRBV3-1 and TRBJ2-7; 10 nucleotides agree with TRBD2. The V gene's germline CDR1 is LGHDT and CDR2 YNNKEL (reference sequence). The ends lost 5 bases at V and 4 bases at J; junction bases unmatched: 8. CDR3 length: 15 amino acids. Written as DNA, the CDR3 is TGTGCCAGCAGCTCGGCTAGCGGGAGTCGGTACGAGCAGTACTTC. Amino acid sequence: CASSSASGSRYEQYF.

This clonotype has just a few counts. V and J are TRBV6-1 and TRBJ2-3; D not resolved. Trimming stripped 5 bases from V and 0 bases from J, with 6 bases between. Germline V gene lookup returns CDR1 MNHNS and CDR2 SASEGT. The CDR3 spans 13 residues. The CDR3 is CASSKYSTDTQYF. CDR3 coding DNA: TGTGCCAGCAGTAAATACAGCACAGATACGCAGTATTTT.

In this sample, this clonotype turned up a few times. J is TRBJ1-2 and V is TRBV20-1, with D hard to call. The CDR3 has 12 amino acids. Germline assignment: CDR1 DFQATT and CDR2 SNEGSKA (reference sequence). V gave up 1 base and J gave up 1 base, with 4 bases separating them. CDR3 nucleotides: TGCAGTGCTAGAGGCAATAACTATGGCTACACCTTC. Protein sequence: CSARGNNYGYTF.

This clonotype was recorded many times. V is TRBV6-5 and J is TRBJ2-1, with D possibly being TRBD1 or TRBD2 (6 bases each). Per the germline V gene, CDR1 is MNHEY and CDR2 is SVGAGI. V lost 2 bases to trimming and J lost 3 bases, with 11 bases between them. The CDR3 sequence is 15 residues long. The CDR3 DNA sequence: TGTGCCAGCAGTTACGAGGAGGGGGGCTACAATGAGCAGTTCTTC. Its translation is CASSYEEGGYNEQFF.

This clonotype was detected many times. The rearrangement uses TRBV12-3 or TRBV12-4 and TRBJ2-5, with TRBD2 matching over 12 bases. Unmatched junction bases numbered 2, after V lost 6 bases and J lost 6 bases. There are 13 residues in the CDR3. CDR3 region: CASRLAGGKTQYF. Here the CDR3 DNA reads TGTGCCAGCAGACTAGCGGGAGGAAAGACCCAGTACTTC.

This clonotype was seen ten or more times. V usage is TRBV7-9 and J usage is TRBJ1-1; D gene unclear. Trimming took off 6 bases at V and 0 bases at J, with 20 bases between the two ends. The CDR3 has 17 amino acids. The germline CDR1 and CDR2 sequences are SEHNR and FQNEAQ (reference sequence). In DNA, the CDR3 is TGTGCCAGCAGGTACGGCAGCGTTTACTCCTTGAACACTGAAGCTTTCTTT. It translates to CASRYGSVYSLNTEAFF.

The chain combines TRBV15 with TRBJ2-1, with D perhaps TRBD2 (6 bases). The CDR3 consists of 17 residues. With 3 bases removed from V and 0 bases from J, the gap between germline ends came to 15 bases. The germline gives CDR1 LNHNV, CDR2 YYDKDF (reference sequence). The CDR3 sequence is CATSRDSSAFSYNEQFF. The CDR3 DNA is TGTGCCACCAGCAGGGATTCTAGCGCTTTCTCCTACAATGAGCAGTTCTTC.

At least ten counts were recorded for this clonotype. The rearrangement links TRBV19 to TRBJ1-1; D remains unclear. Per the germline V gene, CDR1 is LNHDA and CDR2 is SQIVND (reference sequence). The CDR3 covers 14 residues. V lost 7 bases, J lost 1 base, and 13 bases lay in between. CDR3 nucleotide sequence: TGTGCCAGTATCGTCCGAAGCCCGAACACTGAAGCTTTCTTT. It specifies CASIVRSPNTEAFF.

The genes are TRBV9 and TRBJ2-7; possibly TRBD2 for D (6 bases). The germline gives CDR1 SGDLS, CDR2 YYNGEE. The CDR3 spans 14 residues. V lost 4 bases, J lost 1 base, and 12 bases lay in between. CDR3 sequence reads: CASSPIGGSYEQYF. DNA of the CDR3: TGTGCCAGCAGCCCCATCGGGGGATCCTACGAGCAGTACTTC.

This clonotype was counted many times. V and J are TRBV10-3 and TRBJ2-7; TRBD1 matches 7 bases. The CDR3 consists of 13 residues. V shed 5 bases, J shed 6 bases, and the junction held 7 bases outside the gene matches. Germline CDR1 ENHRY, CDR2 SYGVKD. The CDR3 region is CAISPTGPSEQYF. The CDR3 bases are TGTGCCATCAGTCCGACAGGGCCTAGCGAGCAGTACTTC.

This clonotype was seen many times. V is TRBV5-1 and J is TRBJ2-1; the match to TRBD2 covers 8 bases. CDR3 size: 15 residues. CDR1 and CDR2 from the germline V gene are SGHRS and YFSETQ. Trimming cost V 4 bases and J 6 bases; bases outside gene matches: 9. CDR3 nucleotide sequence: TGCGCCAGCAGCCTAGGACTAGCAATAGGCAATGAGCAGTTCTTC. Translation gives CASSLGLAIGNEQFF.

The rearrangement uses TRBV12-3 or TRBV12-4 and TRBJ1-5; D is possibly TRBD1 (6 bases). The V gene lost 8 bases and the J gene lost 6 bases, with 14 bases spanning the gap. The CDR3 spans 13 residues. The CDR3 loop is CASVRGASQPQHF. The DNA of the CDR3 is TGTGCCAGCGTTAGGGGGGCTAGTCAGCCCCAGCATTTT.

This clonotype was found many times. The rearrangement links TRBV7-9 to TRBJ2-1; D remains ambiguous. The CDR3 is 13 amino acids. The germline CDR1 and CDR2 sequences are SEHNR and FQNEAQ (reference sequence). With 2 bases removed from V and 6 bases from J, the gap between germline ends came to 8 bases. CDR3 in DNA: TGTGCCAGCAGCTTATTAAGCCTCAATGAGCAGTTCTTC. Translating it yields CASSLLSLNEQFF.

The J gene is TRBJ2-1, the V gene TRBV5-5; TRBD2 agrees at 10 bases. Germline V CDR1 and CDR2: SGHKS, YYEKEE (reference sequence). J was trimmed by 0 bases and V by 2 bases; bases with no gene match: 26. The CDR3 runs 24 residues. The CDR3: CASSLAGTPTALAGVLSSYNEQFF. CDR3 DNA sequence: TGTGCCAGCAGCTTAGCCGGGACCCCTACTGCGCTAGCGGGAGTCCTAAGCTCCTACAATGAGCAGTTCTTC.

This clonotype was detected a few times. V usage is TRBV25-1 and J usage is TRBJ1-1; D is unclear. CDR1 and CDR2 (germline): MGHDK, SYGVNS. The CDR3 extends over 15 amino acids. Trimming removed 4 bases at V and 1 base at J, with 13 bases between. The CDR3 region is CASSGFRRGNTEAFF. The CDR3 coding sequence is TGTGCCAGCAGTGGGTTTCGACGGGGGAACACTGAAGCTTTCTTT.

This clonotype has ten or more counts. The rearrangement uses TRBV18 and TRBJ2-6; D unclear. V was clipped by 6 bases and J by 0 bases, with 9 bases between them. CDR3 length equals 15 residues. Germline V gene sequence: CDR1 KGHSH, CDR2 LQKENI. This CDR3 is CASSPRVSGANVLTF. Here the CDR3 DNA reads TGTGCCAGCTCGCCTCGGGTCTCTGGGGCCAACGTCCTGACTTTC.

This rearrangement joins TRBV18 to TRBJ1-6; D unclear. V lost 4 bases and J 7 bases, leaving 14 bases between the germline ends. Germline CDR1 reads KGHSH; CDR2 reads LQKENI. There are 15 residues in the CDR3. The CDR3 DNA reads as TGTGCCAGCTCACTTTCAGGACCCATCAATTCACCCCTCCACTTT. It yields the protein CASSLSGPINSPLHF.

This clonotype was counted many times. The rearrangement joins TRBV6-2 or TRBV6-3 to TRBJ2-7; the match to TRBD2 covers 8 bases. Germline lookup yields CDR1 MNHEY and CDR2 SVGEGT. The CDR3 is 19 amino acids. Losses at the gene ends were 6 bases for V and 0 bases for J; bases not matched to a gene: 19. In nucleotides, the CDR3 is TGTGCCAGCAGGGGGACTAGGCGGGACCCCATTACGATCTCCTACGAGCAGTACTTC. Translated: CASRGTRRDPITISYEQYF.

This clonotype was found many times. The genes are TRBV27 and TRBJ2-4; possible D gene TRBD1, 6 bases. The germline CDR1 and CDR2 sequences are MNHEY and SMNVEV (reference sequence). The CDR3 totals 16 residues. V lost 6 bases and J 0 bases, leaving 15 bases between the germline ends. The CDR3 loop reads CASSLGQQLAKNIQYF. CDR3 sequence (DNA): TGTGCCAGCAGCCTGGGACAACAGCTAGCCAAAAACATTCAGTACTTC.

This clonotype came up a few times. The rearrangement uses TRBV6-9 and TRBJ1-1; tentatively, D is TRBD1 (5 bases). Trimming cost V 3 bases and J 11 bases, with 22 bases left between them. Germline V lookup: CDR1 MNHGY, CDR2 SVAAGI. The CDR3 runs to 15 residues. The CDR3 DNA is TGTGCCAGCAGTTACAGAAAAGGGACGGCCGCGGTGGCTTTCTTT. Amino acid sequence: CASSYRKGTAAVAFF.

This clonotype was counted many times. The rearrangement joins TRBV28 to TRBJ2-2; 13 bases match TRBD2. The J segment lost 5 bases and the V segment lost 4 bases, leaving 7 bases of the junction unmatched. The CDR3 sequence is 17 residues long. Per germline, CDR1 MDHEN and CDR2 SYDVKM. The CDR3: CASSSGLAGVRTGELFF. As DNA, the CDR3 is TGTGCCAGCAGTTCCGGACTAGCGGGAGTGAGGACCGGGGAGCTGTTTTTT.